This TCR beta chain was recorded in a study of sequential checkpoint blockade in melanoma. Study-level background: Arm A got nivolumab then ipilimumab; arm B the reverse, 1:1. Each arm's sequence ended with maintenance nivolumab.

Trimming took off 5 bases at V and 4 bases at J, with 8 bases between the two ends. The V gene's germline CDR1 is SEHNR and CDR2 FQNEAQ (reference sequence). The CDR3 is 12 residues long. The method was immunoSEQ multiplex PCR; TCRdb's version includes in-frame clones alone and lacks a portion of them. The data contain around 5,000 clones, over 70% of them singletons. Treatment meaning: randomized to nivolumab then ipilimumab (arm A) or the reverse (arm B). Patients had received no earlier DNA-damaging chemotherapy. From thawed PBMCs, live CD3+CD8+ cells negative for CD19 and CD56 were sorted. The sequence was obtained from a human patient with melanoma. Some clones in this sample may be carry-over from other donors' samples. The material was CD8+ T cells sorted from blood (inferred from file names), obtained from a patient given nivolumab and ipilimumab in sequence. The chain has TRBV7-9 and TRBJ1-1, with D perhaps TRBD1 (5 bases). This CDR3 is CASSPQGTEAFF. In DNA form, the CDR3 reads TGTGCCAGCAGCCCCCAGGGCACTGAAGCTTTCTTT. The whole variable domain, filled in from reference TRBV7-9 and TRBJ1-1, reads DTGVSQNPRHKITKRGQNVTFRCDPISEHNRLYWYRQTLGQGPEFLTYFQNEAQLEKSRLLSDRFSAERPKGSFSTLEIQRTEQGDSAMYLCASSPQGTEAFFGQGTRLTVV.